A selection of T cell receptor beta chains follows, all from one sample in a study of T cell responses to AZD1222 COVID-19 vaccine. The repertoire was sequenced with immunoSEQ multiplex PCR; TCRdb's copy has only in-frame clones and lacks some. This sample carries 150,000 to 200,000 clones, over 85% of them seen once, and the ten largest clones take under 1.1%. The sequenced sample was peripheral blood, obtained 28 days after the second dose of the MenACWY control vaccine. These receptors all come from an adult who received the MenACWY meningococcal vaccine as a control. Each CDR3 is given with its conserved first and last residue. Fields, in order: CDR3 protein, CDR3 DNA, V gene, J gene, clone size, D gene. D genes are given only for firm matches. Size values are once, few and many counts, or a class for expanded clones, and some rows have none.

CDR3: CASSIGTASYNEQFF
DNA: TGTGCCAGTAGTATAGGGACAGCTTCCTACAATGAGCAGTTCTTC
V: TRBV19
J: TRBJ2-1
size: .
D: .

CDR3: CASSSHRDFYGYTF
DNA: TGTGCCAGTAGTTCTCACAGGGATTTCTATGGCTACACCTTC
V: TRBV19
J: TRBJ1-2
size: .
D: .

CDR3: CASSSTGNTEAFF
DNA: TGTGCCAGCAGCTCGACAGGGAACACTGAAGCTTTCTTT
V: TRBV28
J: TRBJ1-1
size: .
D: .

CDR3: CASKDRGPYEQYF
DNA: TGTGCCAGTAAAGACAGGGGGCCCTACGAGCAGTACTTC
V: TRBV19
J: TRBJ2-7
size: few
D: TRBD1

CDR3: CASSMTGATYEQYF
DNA: TGTGCCAGTAGTATGACAGGAGCTACCTACGAGCAGTACTTC
V: TRBV19
J: TRBJ2-7
size: .
D: .

CDR3: CASSLGGRIGYTF
DNA: TGTGCCAGCAGTTTGGGGGGTCGGATTGGCTACACCTTC
V: TRBV28
J: TRBJ1-2
size: .
D: .

CDR3: CASSGGLMNTEAFF
DNA: TGTGCCAGCAGCGGGGGGTTAATGAACACTGAAGCTTTCTTT
V: TRBV9
J: TRBJ1-1
size: .
D: .

CDR3: CASSVYAGTGPEQYF
DNA: TGTGCCAGCAGCGTATATGCCGGGACAGGGCCCGAGCAGTACTTC
V: TRBV11-2
J: TRBJ2-7
size: .
D: TRBD1

CDR3: CASSWAAGANVLTF
DNA: TGTGCCAGCAGTTGGGCCGCTGGGGCCAACGTCCTGACTTTC
V: TRBV27
J: TRBJ2-6
size: .
D: .

CDR3: CASSLTGGMQYF
DNA: TGTGCCAGCAGTCTTACAGGGGGCATGCAGTACTTC
V: TRBV6-6
J: TRBJ2-7
size: .
D: TRBD1